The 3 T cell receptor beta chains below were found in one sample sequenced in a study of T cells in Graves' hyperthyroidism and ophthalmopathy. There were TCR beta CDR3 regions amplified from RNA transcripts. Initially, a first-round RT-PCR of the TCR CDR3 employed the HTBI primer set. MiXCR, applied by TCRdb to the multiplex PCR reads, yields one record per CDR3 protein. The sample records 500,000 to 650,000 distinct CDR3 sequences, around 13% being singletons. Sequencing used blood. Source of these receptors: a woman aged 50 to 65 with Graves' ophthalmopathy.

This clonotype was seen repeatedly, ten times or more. This chain's CDR3 is CASSFETGTGAYEQYF. For the CDR3, the DNA is TGTGCCAGCAGTTTCGAAACCGGGACAGGGGCCTACGAGCAGTACTTC. The chain couples TRBV27 to TRBJ2-7, with 10 bases lining up with TRBD1. After removal of 3 bases from V and 2 bases from J, the junction contained 7 bases not matched to a gene. In germline, CDR1 is MNHEY, CDR2 SMNVEV (reference sequence). The CDR3 loop spans 16 amino acids.

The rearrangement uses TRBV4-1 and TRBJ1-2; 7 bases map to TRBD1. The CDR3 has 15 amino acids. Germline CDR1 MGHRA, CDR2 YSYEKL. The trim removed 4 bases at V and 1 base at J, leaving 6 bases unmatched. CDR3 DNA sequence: TGCGCCAGCAGCCGACAGGGACAGATTAACTATGGCTACACCTTC. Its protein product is CASSRQGQINYGYTF.

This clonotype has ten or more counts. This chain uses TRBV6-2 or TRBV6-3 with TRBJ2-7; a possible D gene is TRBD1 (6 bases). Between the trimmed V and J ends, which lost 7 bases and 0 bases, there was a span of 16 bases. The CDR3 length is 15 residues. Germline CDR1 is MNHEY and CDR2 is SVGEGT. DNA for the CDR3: TGTGCCAGCAATAGGGGGACGGCGAGCTCCTACGAGCAGTACTTC. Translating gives CASNRGTASSYEQYF.